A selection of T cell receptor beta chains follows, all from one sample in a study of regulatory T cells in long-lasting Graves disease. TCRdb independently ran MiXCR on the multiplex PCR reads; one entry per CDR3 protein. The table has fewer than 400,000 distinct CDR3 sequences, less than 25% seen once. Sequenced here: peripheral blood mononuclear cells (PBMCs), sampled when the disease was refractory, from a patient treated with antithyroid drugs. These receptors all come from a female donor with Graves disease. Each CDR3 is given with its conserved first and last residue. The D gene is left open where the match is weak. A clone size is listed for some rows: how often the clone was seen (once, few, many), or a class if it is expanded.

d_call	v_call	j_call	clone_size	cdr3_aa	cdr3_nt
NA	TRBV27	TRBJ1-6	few	CASSPGTVYNSPLHF	TGTGCCAGCAGTCCCGGGACGGTTTATAATTCACCCCTCCACTTT
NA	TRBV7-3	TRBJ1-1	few	CASSSSGRSDTEAFF	TGTGCCAGCAGCTCAAGCGGGAGGTCGGACACTGAAGCTTTCTTT
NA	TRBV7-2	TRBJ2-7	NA	CASSVGPHATYEQYF	TGTGCCAGCAGCGTAGGGCCACATGCTACCTACGAGCAGTACTTC
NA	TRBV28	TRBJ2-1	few	CASSFSPGYNEQFF	TGTGCCAGCAGTTTTTCCCCAGGCTACAATGAGCAGTTCTTC
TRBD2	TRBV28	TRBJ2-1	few	CASSVGNPTGFRTSGNEQFF	TGTGCCAGCAGTGTTGGGAACCCGACAGGATTTAGGACTAGCGGCAATGAGCAGTTCTTC
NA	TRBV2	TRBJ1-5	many	CASRPGEHSNQPQHF	TGTGCCAGCAGGCCAGGGGAACATAGCAATCAGCCCCAGCATTTT
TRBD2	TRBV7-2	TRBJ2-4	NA	CASSSKGLAGALAKNIQYF	TGTGCCAGCAGCTCCAAGGGACTAGCGGGAGCGCTAGCCAAAAACATTCAGTACTTC
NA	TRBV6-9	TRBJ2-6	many	CASSYAGSGANVLTF	TGTGCCAGCAGTTACGCGGGGTCTGGGGCCAACGTCCTGACTTTC
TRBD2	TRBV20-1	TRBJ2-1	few	CSARGLLAGEKDEQFF	TGCAGTGCGAGGGGCCTACTAGCGGGAGAGAAGGATGAGCAGTTCTTC
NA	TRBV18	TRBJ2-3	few	CASSQTRDPAQYF	TGTGCCAGCTCACAGACCCGGGATCCTGCCCAGTATTTT
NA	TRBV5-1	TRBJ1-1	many	CASSGGTGLNTEAFF	TGCGCCAGCAGCGGAGGTACAGGGCTGAACACTGAAGCTTTCTTT
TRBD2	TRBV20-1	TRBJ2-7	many	CSATGLAGDEQYF	TGCAGTGCTACTGGGCTAGCGGGAGACGAGCAGTACTTC
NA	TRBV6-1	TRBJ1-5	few	CASSGPDTRGNQPQHF	TGTGCCAGTAGTGGCCCGGACACCCGAGGCAATCAGCCCCAGCATTTT
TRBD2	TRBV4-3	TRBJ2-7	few	CASSQDPYGRSYEQYF	TGCGCCAGCAGCCAAGACCCCTACGGGAGGTCCTACGAGCAGTACTTC
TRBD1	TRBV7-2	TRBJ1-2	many	CASSLSTGGEGGYTF	TGTGCCAGCAGCTTAAGCACAGGGGGAGAGGGAGGCTACACCTTC
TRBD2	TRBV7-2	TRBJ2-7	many	CASSSRTSYEQYF	TGTGCCAGCAGCTCCCGGACTAGCTACGAGCAGTACTTC
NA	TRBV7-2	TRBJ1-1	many	CASSTRGTEAFF	TGTGCCAGCAGCACCAGGGGCACTGAAGCTTTCTTT
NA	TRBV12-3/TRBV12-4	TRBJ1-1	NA	CARQGRGEAFF	TGTGCCAGACAGGGCCGGGGTGAAGCTTTCTTT
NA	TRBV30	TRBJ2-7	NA	CAWSVRRNYEQYF	TGTGCCTGGAGTGTACGAAGGAACTACGAGCAGTACTTC
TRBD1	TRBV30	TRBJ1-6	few	CAGVTRDRGNSPLHF	TGTGCCGGAGTGACCCGGGACAGGGGCAATTCACCCCTCCACTTT
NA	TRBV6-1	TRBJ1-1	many	CASTVDPRFRVTEAFF	TGTGCCAGCACCGTCGACCCGAGGTTTAGGGTAACTGAAGCTTTCTTT
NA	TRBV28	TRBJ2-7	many	CASSLWADSYEQYF	TGTGCCAGCAGTTTATGGGCAGACTCCTACGAGCAGTACTTC
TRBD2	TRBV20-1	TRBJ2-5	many	CSAREREGRVETQYF	TGCAGTGCTAGAGAGCGGGAGGGCCGAGTAGAGACCCAGTACTTC
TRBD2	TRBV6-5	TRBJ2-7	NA	CASSYSSSGPPYEQYF	TGTGCCAGCAGTTACTCGAGTAGCGGGCCCCCCTACGAGCAGTACTTC
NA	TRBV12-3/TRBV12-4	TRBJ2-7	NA	CASSLWEPTTSIAEQYF	TGTGCCAGCAGTTTATGGGAGCCGACTACGAGCATCGCAGAGCAGTACTTC
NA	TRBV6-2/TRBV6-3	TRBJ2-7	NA	CASSYVTAYEQYF	TGTGCCAGCAGTTACGTTACCGCATACGAGCAGTACTTC
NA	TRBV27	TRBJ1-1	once	CASSLDGLGEAFF	TGTGCCAGCAGTTTGGACGGGTTGGGTGAAGCTTTCTTT
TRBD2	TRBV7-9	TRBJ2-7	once	CASSLPAGGGPYEQYF	TGTGCCAGCAGCTTACCAGCGGGCGGGGGGCCCTACGAGCAGTACTTC
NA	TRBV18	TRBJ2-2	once	CASSPPEGELFF	TGTGCCAGCTCACCACCCGAGGGGGAGCTGTTTTTT
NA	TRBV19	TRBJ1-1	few	CASSIAAQLEAFF	TGTGCCAGTAGTATAGCAGCTCAACTTGAAGCTTTCTTT
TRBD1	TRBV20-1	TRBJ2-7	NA	CRGERGTGLYVQYF	TGTAGGGGGGAGAGAGGGACAGGGCTCTACGTGCAGTACTTC
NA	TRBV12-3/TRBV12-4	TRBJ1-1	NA	CASSFGVGAEKAFF	TGTGCCAGCAGTTTTGGTGTCGGGGCTGAGAAAGCTTTCTTT
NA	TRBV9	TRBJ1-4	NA	CASTVGIAANEKLFF	TGTGCCAGCACCGTCGGTATAGCAGCGAATGAAAAACTGTTTTTT
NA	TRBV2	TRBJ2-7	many	CASSEFSGESYEQYF	TGTGCCAGCAGTGAGTTTTCGGGAGAATCCTACGAGCAGTACTTC
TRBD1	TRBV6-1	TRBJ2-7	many	CASRPSAGGYEQYF	TGTGCCAGCAGACCTTCGGCAGGGGGCTACGAGCAGTACTTC
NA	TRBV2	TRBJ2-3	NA	CASSEGTRDTTDTQYF	TGTGCCAGCAGTGAGGGCACAAGGGATACGACAGATACGCAGTATTTT